This T cell receptor (beta chain) was identified during a study of blood T cells in healthy people across ages. Study findings and constraints: Whereas aged donors had fewer naive CD4+ cells, long-lived donors had more of them and higher diversity.

In the case of this clonotype: Its antigen remains unknown.

Trimming cost V 2 bases and J 5 bases, with 10 bases left between them. The CDR3 spans 13 residues. Germline CDR1 is SGHRS and CDR2 is YFSETQ. Individuals who donated were healthy Caucasians from Russia aged roughly 6 to 90. Every donor contributed about 10 milliliters of peripheral blood by blood draw. Researchers isolated at least 7 million PBMCs per sample. The authors ran a second PCR of about 6 to 11 cycles using a sample-barcoded 5' primer and a J-beta primer mix. MiXCR was run by TCRdb on the 5' RACE reads, yielding one entry per CDR3 protein. This sample yields fewer than 800,000 distinct CDR3 sequences, of which roughly 30% are seen a single time; roughly 15% belongs to the top ten.

Sequenced material: blood. The V gene is TRBV5-1, the J gene TRBJ2-5; D might be TRBD2 (6 bases). The origin of this receptor is a woman older than 75 in good health. Here the CDR3 DNA reads TGCGCCAGCAGCTTTGGCCGGGGGGAGACCCAGTACTTC. It encodes CASSFGRGETQYF.